The 4 T cell receptor beta chains below were found in one sample sequenced in a study of Ad26.COV2.S vaccination and SARS-CoV-2 variants (TCRdb year 2021). The library was prepared using the immunoSEQ multiplex PCR assay. Not all clones reach the TCRdb copy of this immuneACCESS table, which keeps in-frame sequences only. Checked studies attribute under half of the gap to unresolved V genes and leave the rest unexplained. The sample yields 380,000 or so clones; about 88% were counted once. The ten largest clones take up around 6.1% of the sample. The sample's treatment or condition, from its label and the paper: around 19 received Ad26.COV2.S at low or high dose, single or two shots; five or six received placebo; per-sample allocation not given. For vaccine and placebo recipients, repertoires were sequenced using samples collected on day 63 after the first injection. The material was peripheral blood, obtained in a trial of Ad26.COV2.S vaccine versus placebo. These receptor sequences come from a person between 18 and 65 years old who received the Ad26.COV2.S COVID-19 vaccine or a placebo.

On this clone itself: This specimen includes other DNA sequences encoding the same CDR3. The chain carries TRBV7-2 and TRBJ2-7, with 9 bases fitting TRBD1. Trimming took 5 bases from V and 4 from J; bases not matched to a gene: 6. Germline values: CDR1 SGHTA, CDR2 FQGNSA. The CDR3 is made up of 14 amino acids. CDR3 protein: CASSPGQGPYEQYF. In DNA, the CDR3 is TGTGCCAGCAGCCCGGGACAGGGCCCTTACGAGCAGTACTTC.

The chain uses TRBV5-1 and TRBJ1-5; TRBD1 might be the D (5 bases). The germline V and J ends were trimmed by 0 bases and 7 bases, with 11 bases remaining between them. The CDR3 is made up of 14 amino acids. Per the germline V gene, CDR1 is SGHRS and CDR2 is YFSETQ. In nucleotides, the CDR3 is TGCGCCAGCAGCTTGGGGGACTTTGGCCAGCCCCAGCATTTT. As protein: CASSLGDFGQPQHF. The variable domain in full, completed from reference TRBV5-1 and TRBJ1-5, reads KAGVTQTPRYLIKTRGQQVTLSCSPISGHRSVSWYQQTPGQGLQFLFEYFSETQRNKGNFPGRFSGRQFSNSRSEMNVSTLELGDSALYLCASSLGDFGQPQHFGDGTRLSIL.

This chain connects TRBV6-5 to TRBJ2-7, with D perhaps TRBD1 (6 bases). The CDR3 extends over 13 amino acids. Germline CDR1 MNHEY, CDR2 SVGAGI. V was pared by 6 bases and J by 6 bases, with 15 bases between. The DNA of the CDR3 is TGTGCCAGCAGGGTCGACCTACAGGGCGAGCAGTACTTC. It yields the protein CASRVDLQGEQYF.

The CDR3 reads CASRTGLNTGELFF. The CDR3 bases are TGTGCCAGTCGGACAGGGCTGAACACCGGGGAGCTGTTTTTT. The chain uses TRBV28 and TRBJ2-2, with 8 bases fitting TRBD1. After removal of 9 bases from V and 1 base from J, the junction contained 4 bases not matched to a gene. CDR3 length: 14 residues. Germline CDR1 MDHEN, CDR2 SYDVKM. The whole variable domain, remainder taken from reference TRBV28 and TRBJ2-2, is DVKVTQSSRYLVKRTGEKVFLECVQDMDHENMFWYRQDPGLGLRLIYFSYDVKMKEKGDIPEGYSVSREKKERFSLILESASTNQTSMYLCASRTGLNTGELFFGEGSRLTVL.